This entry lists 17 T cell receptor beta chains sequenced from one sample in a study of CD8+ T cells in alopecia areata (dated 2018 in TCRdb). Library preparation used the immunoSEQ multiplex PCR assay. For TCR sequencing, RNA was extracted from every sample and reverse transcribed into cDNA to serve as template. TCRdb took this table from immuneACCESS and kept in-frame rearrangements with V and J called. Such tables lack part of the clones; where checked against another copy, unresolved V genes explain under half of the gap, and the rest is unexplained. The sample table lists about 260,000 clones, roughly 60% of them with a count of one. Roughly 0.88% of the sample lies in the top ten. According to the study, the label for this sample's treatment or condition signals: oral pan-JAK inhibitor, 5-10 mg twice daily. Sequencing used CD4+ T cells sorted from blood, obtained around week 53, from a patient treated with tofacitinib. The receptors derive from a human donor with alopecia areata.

As DNA, the CDR3 is TGTGCCTGGAGTGTGGGACCAGCCAAAAACATTCAGTACTTC. It encodes CAWSVGPAKNIQYF. The chain combines TRBV30 with TRBJ2-4; D tentatively reads TRBD1 or TRBD2 (5 bases each). Germline lookup yields CDR1 GTSNPN and CDR2 SVGIG (reference sequence). This CDR3 spans 14 amino acids. Trimming took 0 bases from V and 0 from J, leaving 6 bases between them.

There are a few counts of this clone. The CDR3 DNA follows: TGCGCCAGCAGCCCTCCGACAGGGGGCAATCAGCCCCAGCATTTT. Its protein product is CASSPPTGGNQPQHF. The rearrangement uses TRBV4-1 and TRBJ1-5; 8 nucleotides agree with TRBD1. CDR1 is MGHRA and CDR2 is YSYEKL in the germline V gene. This CDR3 comprises 15 residues. V was clipped by 4 bases and J by 2 bases; unmatched bases: 4.

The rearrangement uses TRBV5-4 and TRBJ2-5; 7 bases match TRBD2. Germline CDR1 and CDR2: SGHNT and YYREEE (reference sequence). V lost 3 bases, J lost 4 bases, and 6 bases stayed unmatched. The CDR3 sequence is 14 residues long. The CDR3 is CASSSRLAAETQYF. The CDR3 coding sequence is TGTGCCAGCAGCTCCAGACTAGCAGCAGAGACCCAGTACTTC.

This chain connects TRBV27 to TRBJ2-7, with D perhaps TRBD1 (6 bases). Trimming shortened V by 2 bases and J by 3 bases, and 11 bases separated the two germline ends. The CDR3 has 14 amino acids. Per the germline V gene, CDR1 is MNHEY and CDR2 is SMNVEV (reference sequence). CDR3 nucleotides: TGTGCCAGCAGTTTAAGGGGGTTGGGCTACGAGCAGTACTTC. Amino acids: CASSLRGLGYEQYF.

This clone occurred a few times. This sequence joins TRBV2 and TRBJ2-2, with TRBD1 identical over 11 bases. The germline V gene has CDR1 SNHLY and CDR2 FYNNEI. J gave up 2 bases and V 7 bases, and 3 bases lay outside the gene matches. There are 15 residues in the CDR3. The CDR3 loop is CASMDRGLNTGELFF. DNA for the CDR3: TGTGCCAGCATGGACAGGGGGCTAAACACCGGGGAGCTGTTTTTT. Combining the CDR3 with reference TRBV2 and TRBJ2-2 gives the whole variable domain EPEVTQTPSHQVTQMGQEVILRCVPISNHLYFYWYRQILGQKVEFLVSFYNNEISEKSEIFDDQFSVERPDGSNFTLKIRSTKLEDSAMYFCASMDRGLNTGELFFGEGSRLTVL.

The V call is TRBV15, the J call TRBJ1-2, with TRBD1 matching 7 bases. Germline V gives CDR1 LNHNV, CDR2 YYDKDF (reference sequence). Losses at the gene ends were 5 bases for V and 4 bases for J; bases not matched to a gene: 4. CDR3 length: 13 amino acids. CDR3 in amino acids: CATSLRQGYGYTF. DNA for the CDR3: TGTGCCACCAGCCTCAGACAGGGCTATGGCTACACCTTC.

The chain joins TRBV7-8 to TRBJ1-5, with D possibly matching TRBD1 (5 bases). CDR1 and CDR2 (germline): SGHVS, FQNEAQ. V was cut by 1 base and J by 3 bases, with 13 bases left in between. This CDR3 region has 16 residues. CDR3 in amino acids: CASSLGGGEINQPQHF. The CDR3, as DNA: TGTGCCAGCAGCTTAGGTGGAGGGGAAATCAATCAGCCCCAGCATTTT.

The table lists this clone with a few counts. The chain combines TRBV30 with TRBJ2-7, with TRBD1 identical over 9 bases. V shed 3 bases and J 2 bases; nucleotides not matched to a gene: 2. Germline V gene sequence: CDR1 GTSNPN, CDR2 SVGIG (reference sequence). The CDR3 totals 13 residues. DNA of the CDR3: TGTGCCTGGAGGGACAGGGGTACCTACGAGCAGTACTTC. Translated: CAWRDRGTYEQYF.

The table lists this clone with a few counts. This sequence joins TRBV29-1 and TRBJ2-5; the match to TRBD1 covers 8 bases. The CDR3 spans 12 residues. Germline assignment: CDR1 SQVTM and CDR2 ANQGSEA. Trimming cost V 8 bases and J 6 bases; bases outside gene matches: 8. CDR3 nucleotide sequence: TGCAGCATAGGACAGGGCGGGCAGACCCAGTACTTC. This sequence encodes CSIGQGGQTQYF.

DNA for the CDR3: TGTGCTAGTGGTTGGGTAGGGGCCGGGGACACTGAAGCTTTCTTT. Amino acid sequence: CASGWVGAGDTEAFF. This chain connects TRBV12-5 to TRBJ1-1; the D gene is possibly TRBD1 (5 bases). Germline V lookup: CDR1 LGHNT, CDR2 FRNRAP. V gave up 4 bases and J gave up 3 bases, with 15 bases separating them. The CDR3 loop spans 15 amino acids. Variable domain in full (rest from reference TRBV12-5 and TRBJ1-1): DARVTQTPRHKVTEMGQEVTMRCQPILGHNTVFWYRQTMMQGLELLAYFRNRAPLDDSGMPKDRFSAEMPDATLATLKIQPSEPRDSAVYFCASGWVGAGDTEAFFGQGTRLTVV.

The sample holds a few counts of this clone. The CDR3 DNA is TGTGCCAGCAGCGCCGGACAACGGGTGGACTACAATGAGCAGTTCTTC. Encoded protein: CASSAGQRVDYNEQFF. The chain has TRBV9 and TRBJ2-1; perhaps TRBD1 as D (5 bases). Trimming stripped 3 bases from V and 3 bases from J, with 16 bases between. CDR1 and CDR2 (germline): SGDLS, YYNGEE. This CDR3 is 16 amino acids long.

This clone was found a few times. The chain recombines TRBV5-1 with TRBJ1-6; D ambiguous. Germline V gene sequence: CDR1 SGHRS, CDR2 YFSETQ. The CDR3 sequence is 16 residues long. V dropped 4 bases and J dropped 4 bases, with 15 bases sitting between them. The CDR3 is CASSPNIPDYNSPLHF. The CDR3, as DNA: TGCGCCAGCAGCCCCAATATTCCAGATTATAATTCACCCCTCCACTTT.

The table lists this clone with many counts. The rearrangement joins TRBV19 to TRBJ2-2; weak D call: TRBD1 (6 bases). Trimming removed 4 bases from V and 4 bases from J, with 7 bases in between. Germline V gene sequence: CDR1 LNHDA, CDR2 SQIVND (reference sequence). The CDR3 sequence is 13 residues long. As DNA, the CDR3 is TGTGCCAGTAGTACAGGGGCCACCGGGGAGCTGTTTTTT. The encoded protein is CASSTGATGELFF.

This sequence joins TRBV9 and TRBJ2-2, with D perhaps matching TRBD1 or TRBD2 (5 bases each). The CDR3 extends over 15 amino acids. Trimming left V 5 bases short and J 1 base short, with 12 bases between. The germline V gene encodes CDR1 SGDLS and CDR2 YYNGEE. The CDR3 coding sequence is TGTGCCAGCAGAAGGGACGTGCGGAACACCGGGGAGCTGTTTTTT. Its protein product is CASRRDVRNTGELFF.

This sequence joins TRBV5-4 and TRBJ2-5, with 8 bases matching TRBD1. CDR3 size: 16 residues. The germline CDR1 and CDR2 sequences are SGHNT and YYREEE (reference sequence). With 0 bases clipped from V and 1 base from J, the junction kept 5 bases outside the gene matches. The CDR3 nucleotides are TGTGCCAGCAGCTTGGTCGGGACAGGATTCCAAGAGACCCAGTACTTC. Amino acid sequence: CASSLVGTGFQETQYF. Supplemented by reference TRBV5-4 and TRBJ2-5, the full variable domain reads ETGVTQSPTHLIKTRGQQVTLRCSSQSGHNTVSWYQQALGQGPQFIFQYYREEENGRGNFPPRFSGLQFPNYSSELNVNALELDDSALYLCASSLVGTGFQETQYFGPGTRLLVL.

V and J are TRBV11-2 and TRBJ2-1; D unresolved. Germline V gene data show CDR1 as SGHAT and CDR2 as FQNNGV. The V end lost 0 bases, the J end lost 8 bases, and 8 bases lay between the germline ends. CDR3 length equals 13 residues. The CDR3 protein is CASSLEATHEQFF. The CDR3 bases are TGTGCCAGCAGCTTAGAAGCCACTCATGAGCAGTTCTTC.

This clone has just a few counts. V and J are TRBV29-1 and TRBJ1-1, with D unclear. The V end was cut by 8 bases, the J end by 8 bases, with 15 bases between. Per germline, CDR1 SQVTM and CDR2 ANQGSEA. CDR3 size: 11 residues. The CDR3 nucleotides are TGCAGCACTGGGTTGGACCCAGAAGCTTTCTTT. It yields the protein CSTGLDPEAFF.